Below are 14 T cell receptor beta chains sequenced from a single sample in a study of blood T cell repertoires in COVID-19. TCRdb keeps only in-frame clones here, not all; method: immunoSEQ multiplex PCR. The table includes approximately 160,000 clones, 75% to 85% detected once. Material for sequencing was peripheral blood. Every receptor here comes from a human donor in a cohort sampled during active COVID-19.

The CDR3 reads CASSLAGTDTEAFF. The DNA of the CDR3 is TGTGCCAGCAGCTTGGCCGGGACTGACACTGAAGCTTTCTTT. The chain combines TRBV5-4 with TRBJ1-1; D might be TRBD1 (5 bases). V lost 0 bases, J lost 3 bases, and 9 bases lay in between. CDR3 length equals 14 residues. Germline CDR1 reads SGHNT; CDR2 reads YYREEE (reference sequence).

This chain uses TRBV9 with TRBJ2-2; 7 positions match TRBD1. The V segment lost 3 bases and the J segment 2 bases; nucleotides outside the gene matches: 4. There are 15 residues in the CDR3. CDR1 is SGDLS and CDR2 is YYNGEE in the germline V gene. The CDR3 sequence: CASSEGQINTGELFF. CDR3 bases: TGTGCCAGCAGCGAGGGACAGATTAACACCGGGGAGCTGTTTTTT.

The chain has TRBV11-2 and TRBJ2-4, with 9 bases fitting TRBD2. CDR1 and CDR2 from the germline V gene are SGHAT and FQNNGV. With V trimmed by 3 bases and J by 4 bases, 13 bases remained unmatched. The CDR3 sequence is 18 residues long. This chain's CDR3 is CASSFTPGAGGPKNIQYF. CDR3 coding DNA: TGTGCCAGCAGCTTCACCCCCGGGGCGGGAGGGCCTAAAAACATTCAGTACTTC.

The J gene is TRBJ2-7, the V gene TRBV24-1; 7 bases fit TRBD1. The V gene end was trimmed by 4 bases and the J gene end by 3 bases; junction bases not matched to a gene: 8. Germline CDR1 reads KGHDR; CDR2 reads SFDVKD. The CDR3 loop spans 15 amino acids. CDR3 DNA sequence: TGTGCCACCAGTGACCCGACAGGGACGAGCTACGAGCAGTACTTC. As protein: CATSDPTGTSYEQYF.

The chain has TRBV2 and TRBJ1-1, with D possibly matching TRBD1 (5 bases). Germline V gene lookup returns CDR1 SNHLY and CDR2 FYNNEI. The V end was cut by 6 bases, the J end by 8 bases, with 13 bases between. There are 12 residues in the CDR3. Written as DNA, the CDR3 is TGTGCCAGCAGGGACAAAAATATCGAAGCTTTCTTT. It is translated as CASRDKNIEAFF.

This chain connects TRBV7-2 to TRBJ1-1; D is possibly TRBD1 (6 bases). Deletions cut 2 bases from V and 6 bases from J, with 22 bases between. From germline, CDR1 is SGHTA and CDR2 FQGNSA. The CDR3 sequence is 17 residues long. As DNA, the CDR3 is TGTGCCAGCAGCTTATGGGGGGGACAAGGTCGATTCTCTGAAGCTTTCTTT. The encoded protein is CASSLWGGQGRFSEAFF.

This chain connects TRBV10-3 to TRBJ2-1, with 11 bases lining up with TRBD2. CDR3 size: 15 residues. V dropped 3 bases and J dropped 12; count of bases not matched to a gene: 10. Germline CDR1 ENHRY, CDR2 SYGVKD. In nucleotides, the CDR3 is TGTGCCATCAGTGATATGACTAGCGGGGACGAATTGCAGTTCTTC. This encodes CAISDMTSGDELQFF.

The chain is built from TRBV6-1 and TRBJ2-1; no clear D. The CDR3 length is 13 residues. Trimming stripped 3 bases from V and 8 bases from J, with 11 bases between. Germline V gene sequence: CDR1 MNHNS, CDR2 SASEGT. CDR3 amino acids: CASSEWAQDEQFF. Written as DNA, the CDR3 is TGTGCCAGCAGTGAGTGGGCTCAGGATGAGCAGTTCTTC.

This rearrangement joins TRBV27 to TRBJ2-1; D call uncertain. The CDR3 is 18 residues long. Trimming pared 5 bases from V and 9 bases from J, leaving 29 bases between. CDR1 and CDR2 from the germline V gene are MNHEY and SMNVEV (reference sequence). The CDR3 loop reads CASSAPKDPLVWLGEQFF. CDR3 nucleotide sequence: TGTGCCAGCAGTGCGCCCAAGGATCCCCTAGTTTGGTTGGGTGAGCAGTTCTTC.

This chain links TRBV6-2 or TRBV6-3 with TRBJ2-1; possible D gene TRBD2, 5 bases. CDR3 length: 15 residues. Trimming left V 5 bases short and J 6 bases short, with 17 bases between. Germline V lookup: CDR1 MNHEY, CDR2 SVGEGT. CDR3 coding DNA: TGTGCCAGCAGTACTCGGACTGCCCCCGTCAATGAGCAGTTCTTC. It codes for CASSTRTAPVNEQFF.

This CDR3 is CASSDVQEAFF. The CDR3 DNA is TGCGCCAGCAGTGACGTCCAGGAAGCTTTCTTT. The V and J genes are TRBV10-2 and TRBJ1-1, with D unclear. The germline gives CDR1 WSHSY, CDR2 SAAADI. This CDR3 contains 11 residues. V gave up 3 bases and J gave up 8 bases, with 7 bases separating them.

The chain employs TRBV7-3 and TRBJ2-3, with TRBD1 matching over 9 bases. J was trimmed by 4 bases and V by 3 bases; bases with no gene match: 8. CDR1 is SGHTA, CDR2 FQGTGA, per germline. There are 16 residues in the CDR3. The CDR3 DNA sequence: TGTGCCAGCAGCTTGGACAGGGGCGAGGTCCCAGATACGCAGTATTTT. Its translation is CASSLDRGEVPDTQYF.

This sequence joins TRBV30 and TRBJ2-7; the match to TRBD2 covers 14 bases. Germline V gene lookup returns CDR1 GTSNPN and CDR2 SVGIG (reference sequence). This CDR3 spans 15 amino acids. The V gene end was trimmed by 0 bases and the J gene end by 6 bases; junction bases not matched to a gene: 4. The CDR3 region has the DNA TGTGCCTGGAGTGTAGGGACTAGCGGGAGTCCCGAGCAGTACTTC. Residues: CAWSVGTSGSPEQYF. Full variable domain (rest looked up from reference TRBV30 and TRBJ2-7): SQTIHQWPATLVQPVGSPLSLECTVEGTSNPNLYWYRQAAGRGLQLLFYSVGIGQISSEVPQNLSASRPQDRQFILSSKKLLLSDSGFYLCAWSVGTSGSPEQYFGPGTRLTVT.

This clone occurred many times. This chain joins TRBV7-2 and TRBJ1-4, with a possible D match to TRBD1 (6 bases). The CDR3 sequence is 12 residues long. V was trimmed by 6 bases and J by 5 bases, leaving 7 bases between them. Looked up from germline, CDR1 is SGHTA and CDR2 is FQGNSA. In DNA, the CDR3 is TGTGCCAGCAGGCAGGGGAATGAAAAACTGTTTTTT. Protein: CASRQGNEKLFF. Full variable domain (missing parts from reference TRBV7-2 and TRBJ1-4): GAGVSQSPSNKVTEKGKDVELRCDPISGHTALYWYRQSLGQGLEFLIYFQGNSAPDKSGLPSDRFSAERTGGSVSTLTIQRTQQEDSAVYLCASRQGNEKLFFGSGTQLSVL.